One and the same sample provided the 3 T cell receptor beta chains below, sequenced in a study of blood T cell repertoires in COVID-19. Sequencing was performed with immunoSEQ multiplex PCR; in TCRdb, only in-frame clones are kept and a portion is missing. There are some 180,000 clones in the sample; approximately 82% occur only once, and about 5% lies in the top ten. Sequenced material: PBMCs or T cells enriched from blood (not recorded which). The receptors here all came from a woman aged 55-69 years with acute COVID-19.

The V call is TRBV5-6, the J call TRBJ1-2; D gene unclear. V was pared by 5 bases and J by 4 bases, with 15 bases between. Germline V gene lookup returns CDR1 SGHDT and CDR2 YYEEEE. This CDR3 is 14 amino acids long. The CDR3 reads CASRIETGSYGYTF. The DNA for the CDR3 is TGTGCCAGCAGAATCGAAACCGGGTCCTATGGCTACACCTTC.

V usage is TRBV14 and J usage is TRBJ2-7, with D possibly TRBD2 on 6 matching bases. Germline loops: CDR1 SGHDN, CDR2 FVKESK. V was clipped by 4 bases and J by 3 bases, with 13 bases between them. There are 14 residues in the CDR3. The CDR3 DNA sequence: TGTGCCAGCAGCCTACTTAGCGGCTTCTACGAGCAGTACTTC. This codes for CASSLLSGFYEQYF.

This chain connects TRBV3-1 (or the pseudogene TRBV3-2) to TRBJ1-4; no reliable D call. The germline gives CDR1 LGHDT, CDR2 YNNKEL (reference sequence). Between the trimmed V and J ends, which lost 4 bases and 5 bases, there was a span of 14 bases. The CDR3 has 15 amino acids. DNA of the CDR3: TGTGCCAGCAGCCCGAAAATGGCCTCCAATGAAAAACTGTTTTTT. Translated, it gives CASSPKMASNEKLFF.